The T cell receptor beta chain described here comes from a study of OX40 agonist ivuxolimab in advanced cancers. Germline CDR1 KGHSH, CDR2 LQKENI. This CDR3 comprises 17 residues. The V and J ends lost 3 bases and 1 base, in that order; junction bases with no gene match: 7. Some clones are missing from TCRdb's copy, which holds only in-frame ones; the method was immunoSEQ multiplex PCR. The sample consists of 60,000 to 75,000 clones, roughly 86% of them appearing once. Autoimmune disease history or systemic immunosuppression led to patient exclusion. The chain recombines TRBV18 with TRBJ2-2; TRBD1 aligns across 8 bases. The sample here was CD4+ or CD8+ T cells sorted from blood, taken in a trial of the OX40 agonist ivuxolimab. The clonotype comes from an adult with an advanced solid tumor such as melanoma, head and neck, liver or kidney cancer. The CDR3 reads CASSPLLGQGNTGELFF. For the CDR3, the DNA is TGTGCCAGCTCACCTCTTCTTGGACAGGGGAACACCGGGGAGCTGTTTTTT.